This entry concerns a single T cell receptor (beta chain). The entry originates in a study of cytomegalovirus exposure and HLA in healthy donors. 60 Vbeta and 13 Jbeta primers were used in PCR. The table came from immunoSEQ multiplex PCR; TCRdb's copy has only in-frame clones and leaves some out. The table lists fewer than 250,000 clones, over 65% of them singletons. The germline gives CDR1 MDHEN, CDR2 SYDVKM. The CDR3 extends over 15 amino acids. With 8 bases removed from V and 6 bases from J, the gap between germline ends came to 20 bases. The sequence derives from a man in his forties in good health and CMV-seropositive. Sequenced sample: PBMCs. The rearrangement joins TRBV28 to TRBJ1-5; the D is unclear. The DNA of the CDR3 is TGTGCCAGCTGCCGAATCGATCGGGTCTCTCAGCCCCAGCATTTT. Encoded protein: CASCRIDRVSQPQHF.